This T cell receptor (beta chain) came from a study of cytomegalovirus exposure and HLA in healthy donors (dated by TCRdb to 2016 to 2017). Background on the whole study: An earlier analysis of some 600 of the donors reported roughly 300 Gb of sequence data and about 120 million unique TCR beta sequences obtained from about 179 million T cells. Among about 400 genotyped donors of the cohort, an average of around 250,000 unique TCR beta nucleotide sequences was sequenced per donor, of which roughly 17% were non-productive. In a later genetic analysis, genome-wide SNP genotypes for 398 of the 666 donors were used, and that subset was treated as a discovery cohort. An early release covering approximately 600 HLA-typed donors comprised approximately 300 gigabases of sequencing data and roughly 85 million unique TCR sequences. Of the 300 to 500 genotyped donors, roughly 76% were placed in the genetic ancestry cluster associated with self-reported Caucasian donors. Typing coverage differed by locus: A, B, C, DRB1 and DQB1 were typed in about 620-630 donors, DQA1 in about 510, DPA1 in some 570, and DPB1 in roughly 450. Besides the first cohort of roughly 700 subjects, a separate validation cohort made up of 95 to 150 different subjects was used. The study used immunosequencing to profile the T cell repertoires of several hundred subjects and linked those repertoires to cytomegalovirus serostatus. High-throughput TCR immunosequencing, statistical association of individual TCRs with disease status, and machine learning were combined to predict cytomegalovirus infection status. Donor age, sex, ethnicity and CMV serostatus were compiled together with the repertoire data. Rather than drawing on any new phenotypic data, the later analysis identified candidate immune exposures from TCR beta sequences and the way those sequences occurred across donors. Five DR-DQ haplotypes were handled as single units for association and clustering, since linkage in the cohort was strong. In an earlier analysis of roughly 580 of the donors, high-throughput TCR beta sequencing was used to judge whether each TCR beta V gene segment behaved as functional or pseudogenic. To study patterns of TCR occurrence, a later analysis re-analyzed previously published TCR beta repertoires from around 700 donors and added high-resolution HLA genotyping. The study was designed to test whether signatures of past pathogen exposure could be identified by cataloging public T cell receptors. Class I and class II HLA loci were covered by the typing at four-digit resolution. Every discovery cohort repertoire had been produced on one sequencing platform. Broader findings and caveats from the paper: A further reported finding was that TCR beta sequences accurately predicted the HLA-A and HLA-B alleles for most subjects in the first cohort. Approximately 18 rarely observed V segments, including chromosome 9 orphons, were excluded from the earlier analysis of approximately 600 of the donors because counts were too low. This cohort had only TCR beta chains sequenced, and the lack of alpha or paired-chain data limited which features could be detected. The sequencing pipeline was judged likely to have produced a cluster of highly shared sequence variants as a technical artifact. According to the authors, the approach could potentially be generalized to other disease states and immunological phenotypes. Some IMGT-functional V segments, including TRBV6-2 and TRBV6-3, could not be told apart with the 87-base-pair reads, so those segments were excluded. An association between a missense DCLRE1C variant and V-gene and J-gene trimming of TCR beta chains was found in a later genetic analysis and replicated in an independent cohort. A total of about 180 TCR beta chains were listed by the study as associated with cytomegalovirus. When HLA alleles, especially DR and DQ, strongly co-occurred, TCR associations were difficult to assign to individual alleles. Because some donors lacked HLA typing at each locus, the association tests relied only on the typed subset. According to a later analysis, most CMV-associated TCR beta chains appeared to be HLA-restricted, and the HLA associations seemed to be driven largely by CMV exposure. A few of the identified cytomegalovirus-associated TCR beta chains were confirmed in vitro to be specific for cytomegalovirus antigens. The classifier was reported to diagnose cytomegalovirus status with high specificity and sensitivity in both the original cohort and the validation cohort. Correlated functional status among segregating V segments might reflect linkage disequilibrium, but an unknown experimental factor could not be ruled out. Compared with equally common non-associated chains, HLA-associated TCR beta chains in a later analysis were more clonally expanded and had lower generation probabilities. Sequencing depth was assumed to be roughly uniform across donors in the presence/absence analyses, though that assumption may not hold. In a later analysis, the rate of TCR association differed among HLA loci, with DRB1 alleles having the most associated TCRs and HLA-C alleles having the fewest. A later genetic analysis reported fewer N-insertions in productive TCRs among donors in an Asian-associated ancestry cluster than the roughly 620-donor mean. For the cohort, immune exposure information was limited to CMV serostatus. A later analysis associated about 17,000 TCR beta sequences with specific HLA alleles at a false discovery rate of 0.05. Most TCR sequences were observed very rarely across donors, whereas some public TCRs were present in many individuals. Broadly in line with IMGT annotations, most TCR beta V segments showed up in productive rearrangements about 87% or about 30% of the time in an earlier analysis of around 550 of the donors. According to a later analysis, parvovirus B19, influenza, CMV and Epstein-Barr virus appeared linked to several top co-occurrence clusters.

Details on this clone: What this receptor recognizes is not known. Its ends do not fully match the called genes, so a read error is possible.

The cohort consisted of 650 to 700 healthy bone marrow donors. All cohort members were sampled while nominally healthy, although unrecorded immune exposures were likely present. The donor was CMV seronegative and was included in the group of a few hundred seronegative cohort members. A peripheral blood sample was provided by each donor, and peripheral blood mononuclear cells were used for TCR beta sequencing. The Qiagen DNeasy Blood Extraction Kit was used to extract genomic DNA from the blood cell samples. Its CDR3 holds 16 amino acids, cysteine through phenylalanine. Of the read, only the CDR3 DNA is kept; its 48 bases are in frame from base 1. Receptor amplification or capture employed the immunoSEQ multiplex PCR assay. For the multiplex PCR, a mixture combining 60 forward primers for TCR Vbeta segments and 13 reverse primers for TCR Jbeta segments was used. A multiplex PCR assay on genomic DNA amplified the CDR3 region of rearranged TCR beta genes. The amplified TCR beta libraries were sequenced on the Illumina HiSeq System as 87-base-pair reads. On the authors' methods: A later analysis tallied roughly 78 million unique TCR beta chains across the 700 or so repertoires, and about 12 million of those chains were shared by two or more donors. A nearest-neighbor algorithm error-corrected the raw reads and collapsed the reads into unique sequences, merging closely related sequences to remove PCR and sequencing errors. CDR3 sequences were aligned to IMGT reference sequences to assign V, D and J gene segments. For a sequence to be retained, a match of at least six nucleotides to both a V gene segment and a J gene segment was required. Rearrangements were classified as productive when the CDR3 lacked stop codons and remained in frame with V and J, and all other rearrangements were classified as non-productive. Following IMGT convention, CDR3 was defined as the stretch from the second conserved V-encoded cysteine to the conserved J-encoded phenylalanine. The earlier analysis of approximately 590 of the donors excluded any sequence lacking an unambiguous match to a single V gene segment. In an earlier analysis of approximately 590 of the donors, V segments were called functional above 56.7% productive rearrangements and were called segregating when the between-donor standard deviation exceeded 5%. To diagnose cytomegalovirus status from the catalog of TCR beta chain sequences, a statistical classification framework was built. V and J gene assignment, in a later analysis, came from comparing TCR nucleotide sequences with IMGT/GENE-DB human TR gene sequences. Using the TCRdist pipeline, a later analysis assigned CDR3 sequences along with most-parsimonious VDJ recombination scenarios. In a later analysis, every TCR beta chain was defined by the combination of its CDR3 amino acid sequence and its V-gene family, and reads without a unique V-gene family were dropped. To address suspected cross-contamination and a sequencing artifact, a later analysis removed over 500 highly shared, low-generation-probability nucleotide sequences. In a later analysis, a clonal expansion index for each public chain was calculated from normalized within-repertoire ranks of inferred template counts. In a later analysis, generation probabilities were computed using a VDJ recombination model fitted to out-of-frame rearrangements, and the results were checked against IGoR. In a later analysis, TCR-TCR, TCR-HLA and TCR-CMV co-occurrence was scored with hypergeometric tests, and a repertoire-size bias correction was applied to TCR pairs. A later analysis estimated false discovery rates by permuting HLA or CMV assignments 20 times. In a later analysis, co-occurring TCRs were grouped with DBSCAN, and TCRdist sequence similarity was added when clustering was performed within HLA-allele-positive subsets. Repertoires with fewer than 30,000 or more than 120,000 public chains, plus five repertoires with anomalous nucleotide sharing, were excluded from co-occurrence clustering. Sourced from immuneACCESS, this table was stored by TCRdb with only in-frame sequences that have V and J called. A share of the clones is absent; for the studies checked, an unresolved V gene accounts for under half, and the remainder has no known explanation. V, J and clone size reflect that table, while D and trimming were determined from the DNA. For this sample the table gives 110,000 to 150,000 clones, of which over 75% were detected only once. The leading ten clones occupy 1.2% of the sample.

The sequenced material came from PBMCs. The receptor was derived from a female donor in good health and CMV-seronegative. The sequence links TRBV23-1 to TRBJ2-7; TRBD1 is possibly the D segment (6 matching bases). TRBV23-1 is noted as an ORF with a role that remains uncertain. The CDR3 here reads CTSSPKDSAPTYEQYF. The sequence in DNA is TGCACCAGCAGTCCCAAGGACAGCGCCCCTACCTACGAGCAGTACTTC.